These 25 T cell receptor beta chains share one sample of origin, sequenced in a study of blood T cell repertoires in COVID-19. Repertoires were generated with immunoSEQ multiplex PCR, while TCRdb's copy carries only in-frame clones and drops some. Among about 120,000 clones, over 80% were seen once, and the ten largest hold approximately 0.75%. What was sequenced was peripheral blood. The origin of the receptors is a woman between 70 and 85 years old with acute or convalescent COVID-19.

The chain employs TRBV5-1 and TRBJ1-4, with TRBD1 identical over 9 bases. The V gene's germline CDR1 is SGHRS and CDR2 YFSETQ. This CDR3 contains 14 residues. The J segment lost 5 bases and the V segment lost 4 bases, leaving 3 bases of the junction unmatched. The CDR3 region has the DNA TGCGCCAGCAGCGAAGGGACAGGGAATGAAAAACTGTTTTTT. This encodes CASSEGTGNEKLFF.

The chain has TRBV19 and TRBJ1-6; 7 bases line up with TRBD1. J was trimmed by 7 bases and V by 10 bases; bases with no gene match: 7. CDR1 and CDR2 from the germline V gene are LNHDA and SQIVND (reference sequence). The CDR3 loop spans 13 amino acids. The CDR3 DNA reads as TGTGCCACAGGGACAGCTTGGAATTCACCCCTCCACTTT. Its translation is CATGTAWNSPLHF.

The chain combines TRBV7-3 with TRBJ2-2, with D possibly TRBD1 on 5 matching bases. CDR1 is SGHTA, CDR2 FQGTGA, per germline. CDR3 length: 16 residues. V was cut by 7 bases and J by 4 bases, with 19 bases left in between. CDR3 protein: CASTMAGSQATGELFF. The CDR3, as DNA: TGTGCCAGCACCATGGCTGGGTCACAGGCCACCGGGGAGCTGTTTTTT.

The chain has TRBV18 and TRBJ1-6; D gene uncertain. The germline V gene has CDR1 KGHSH and CDR2 LQKENI. The V end lost 3 bases, the J end lost 5 bases, and 8 bases lay between the germline ends. The CDR3 extends over 14 amino acids. The CDR3 DNA is TGTGCCAGCTCACCGAGCAGGAATAATTCACCCCTCCACTTT. Its translation: CASSPSRNNSPLHF. Full variable domain (missing parts from reference TRBV18 and TRBJ1-6): NAGVMQNPRHLVRRRGQEARLRCSPMKGHSHVYWYRQLPEEGLKFMVYLQKENIIDESGMPKERFSAEFPKEGPSILRIQQVVRGDSAAYFCASSPSRNNSPLHFGNGTRLTVT.

The rearrangement links TRBV12-3 or TRBV12-4 to TRBJ1-1, with 7 positions matching TRBD1. V shed 8 bases and J 5 bases; nucleotides not matched to a gene: 8. This CDR3 is built from 13 residues. The DNA for the CDR3 is TGTGCCAGCCTCGAGGGGGCCCGGACTGAAGCTTTCTTT. Residues: CASLEGARTEAFF.

A single count supports this clone. V and J are TRBV6-1 and TRBJ2-3; 15 positions agree with TRBD2. Germline values: CDR1 MNHNS, CDR2 SASEGT. CDR3 length: 17 amino acids. V dropped 4 bases and J dropped 4; count of bases not matched to a gene: 6. CDR3 nucleotide sequence: TGTGCCAGCAGTGGTCCCCGGACTAGCGGGGGGGCAGATACGCAGTATTTT. It codes for CASSGPRTSGGADTQYF.

Concerning this clone: One junction end does not reproduce the germline sequence, and a read error may be involved. The gene calls are TRBV11-3 and TRBJ2-3; 7 positions match TRBD1. The CDR3 is 13 residues long. Germline CDR1 and CDR2: SGHNT and YENEEA. CDR3 protein: CASSSSGTDSIAF. The CDR3, as DNA: TGTGCCAGCAGCTCCTCAGGGACAGACTCCATAGCGTTC.

The chain links TRBV9 to TRBJ1-5; D gene ambiguous. There are 13 residues in the CDR3. V shed 0 bases and J shed 8 bases, with 9 bases lying between them. CDR1 is SGDLS, CDR2 YYNGEE, per germline. The CDR3 coding sequence is TGTGCCAGCAGCGTAGGAACCCGGGAGCCCCAGCATTTT. Translating gives CASSVGTREPQHF.

This rearrangement joins TRBV3-1 (or the pseudogene TRBV3-2) to TRBJ1-5; D is ambiguous. This CDR3 has 15 residues. The ends were cut back, 1 base at V and 4 bases at J, with 11 bases in the middle. Germline values: CDR1 LGHDT, CDR2 YNNKEL (reference sequence). CDR3 loop: CASSQGRARNQPQHF. In DNA form, the CDR3 reads TGTGCCAGCAGCCAAGGGAGGGCACGGAATCAGCCCCAGCATTTT.

Details on this clone: The junction and the germline gene differ at one end; a read error may be behind it. The chain links TRBV12-3 or TRBV12-4 to TRBJ1-5; D is ambiguous. This CDR3 region has 13 residues. The CDR3 loop reads CASRLGDNQPQHF. The CDR3 DNA sequence: TGTGCCAGCAGATTAGGAGACAATCAGCCCCAGCATTTT.

V gene TRBV28 combines with J gene TRBJ2-3, with TRBD1 matching 9 bases. V shed 6 bases, J shed 6 bases, and the junction held 7 bases outside the gene matches. In germline, CDR1 is MDHEN, CDR2 SYDVKM. There are 14 residues in the CDR3. The CDR3 here is CASRLQGAMDTQYF. The CDR3 nucleotides read TGTGCCAGCAGGCTACAGGGGGCCATGGATACGCAGTATTTT.

The V gene is TRBV19, the J gene TRBJ1-6, with 7 bases lining up with TRBD1. Germline-derived CDR1 and CDR2 are LNHDA and SQIVND (reference sequence). J gave up 0 bases and V 6 bases, and 5 bases lay outside the gene matches. The CDR3 extends over 16 amino acids. The CDR3: CASRGTDSSYNSPLHF. Written as DNA, the CDR3 is TGTGCCAGTAGAGGGACAGACAGCTCCTATAATTCACCCCTCCACTTT.

This clone was observed a single time. The chain couples TRBV24-1 to TRBJ2-1; D perhaps matches TRBD2 (6 bases). Germline CDR1 reads KGHDR; CDR2 reads SFDVKD. Trimming removed 6 bases at V and 0 bases at J, with 14 bases between. The CDR3 has 16 amino acids. The CDR3 coding sequence is TGTGCCACCAGTCCTCGACTAGTTGGCTCCTACAATGAGCAGTTCTTC. Protein sequence: CATSPRLVGSYNEQFF.

The chain has TRBV19 and TRBJ1-1; 9 nucleotides agree with TRBD1. In germline, CDR1 is LNHDA, CDR2 SQIVND (reference sequence). This CDR3 is built from 17 residues. With V trimmed by 3 bases and J by 0 bases, 8 bases remained unmatched. CDR3 amino acids: CASSIPTGTGLNTEAFF. In DNA, the CDR3 is TGTGCCAGTAGTATCCCGACCGGGACAGGGTTGAACACTGAAGCTTTCTTT.

The chain is built from TRBV28 and TRBJ2-7, with 9 nucleotides matching TRBD1. Germline CDR1 and CDR2: MDHEN and SYDVKM. With V trimmed by 3 bases and J by 2 bases, 5 bases remained unmatched. The CDR3 has 15 amino acids. CDR3: CASSFVGQGAYEQYF. CDR3 bases: TGTGCCAGCAGTTTCGTGGGACAGGGTGCCTACGAGCAGTACTTC.

As for this clone: One end of the junction does not line up with germline, which may come from a read error. The chain employs TRBV11-3 and TRBJ2-3, with 7 bases matching TRBD1. There are 17 residues in the CDR3. The germline V gene has CDR1 SGHNT and CDR2 YENEEA. The CDR3 nucleotides are TGTGCCAGCAGCTTAGATCCGCCACACAGGGGCACCGATACGCAGTATTTT. It translates to CASSLDPPHRGTDTQYF.

This clone was detected once. V gene TRBV3-1 (or the pseudogene TRBV3-2) combines with J gene TRBJ2-7; 8 positions match TRBD2. V shed 4 bases and J 4 bases; nucleotides not matched to a gene: 9. This CDR3 has 15 residues. Germline CDR1 is LGHDT and CDR2 is YNNKEL (reference sequence). CDR3 amino acids: CASSPRTSIKYEQYF. DNA of the CDR3: TGTGCCAGCAGCCCCCGGACTAGCATTAAGTACGAGCAGTACTTC.

V gene TRBV12-5 combines with J gene TRBJ2-7, with TRBD2 matching over 8 bases. Per germline, CDR1 LGHNT and CDR2 FRNRAP. V trimming: 3 bases; J trimming: 3 bases; junction bases outside the gene matches: 10. The CDR3 totals 16 residues. The CDR3 loop reads CASGFHTGTRGYEQYF. CDR3 DNA sequence: TGTGCTAGTGGTTTCCACACCGGGACTAGGGGCTACGAGCAGTACTTC.

The chain combines TRBV7-9 with TRBJ1-1, with D unresolved. This CDR3 region has 14 residues. Germline V CDR1 and CDR2: SEHNR, FQNEAQ (reference sequence). The V end lost 6 bases, the J end lost 1 base, and 12 bases lay between the germline ends. The CDR3 DNA follows: TGTGCCAGCAGTTTGTTTCAGGAGAACACTGAAGCTTTCTTT. This gives the protein CASSLFQENTEAFF.

V gene TRBV30 combines with J gene TRBJ1-6; D is uncertain. The ends were cut back, 1 base at V and 7 bases at J, with 14 bases in the middle. The CDR3 has 15 residues. Per germline, CDR1 GTSNPN and CDR2 SVGIG (reference sequence). CDR3 sequence: CAWSAPRRANSPLHF. CDR3 nucleotide sequence: TGTGCCTGGAGTGCCCCGAGGCGCGCGAATTCACCCCTCCACTTT.

In DNA, the CDR3 is TGTGCCAGCAGCGTAGGGAAGGTCGAGGCTCCCTACGAGCAGTACTTC. Encoded protein: CASSVGKVEAPYEQYF. The chain has TRBV9 and TRBJ2-7; D unclear. Trimming left V 0 bases short and J 2 bases short, with 15 bases between. Germline V gene data show CDR1 as SGDLS and CDR2 as YYNGEE. The CDR3 consists of 16 residues. The variable domain in full, with the rest retrieved from reference TRBV9 and TRBJ2-7, is DSGVTQTPKHLITATGQRVTLRCSPRSGDLSVYWYQQSLDQGLQFLIQYYNGEERAKGNILERFSAQQFPDLHSELNLSSLELGDSALYFCASSVGKVEAPYEQYFGPGTRLTVT.

This clone was counted a few times. The chain couples TRBV11-2 to TRBJ1-1; a possible D gene is TRBD1 (6 bases). The CDR3 is made up of 14 amino acids. Trimming shortened V by 3 bases and J by 1 base, and 9 bases separated the two germline ends. Germline V gene data show CDR1 as SGHAT and CDR2 as FQNNGV. The CDR3 nucleotides read TGTGCCAGCAGCTTTGAGACAGGGAACACTGAAGCTTTCTTT. Protein: CASSFETGNTEAFF.

The chain is built from TRBV4-1 and TRBJ2-3; D possibly corresponds to TRBD2 (5 bases). Germline V CDR1 and CDR2: MGHRA, YSYEKL. V lost 0 bases, J lost 2 bases, and 12 bases lay in between. This CDR3 is 16 amino acids long. The CDR3 loop reads CASSQDRSADTDTQYF. DNA of the CDR3: TGCGCCAGCAGCCAAGATAGATCAGCGGACACAGATACGCAGTATTTT.

The V gene is TRBV3-1 (or the pseudogene TRBV3-2), the J gene TRBJ2-5; weak D call: TRBD1 (6 bases). The ends were cut back, 5 bases at V and 3 bases at J, with 13 bases in the middle. The CDR3 has 14 amino acids. Germline-derived CDR1 and CDR2 are LGHDT and YNNKEL (reference sequence). The CDR3 reads CASSAHSGEETQYF. The CDR3 DNA reads as TGTGCCAGCAGCGCACATTCAGGGGAAGAGACCCAGTACTTC.

As DNA, the CDR3 is TGTGCCAGCACTCGGGGAGGTAATGAAAAACTGTTTTTT. Residues: CASTRGGNEKLFF. The genes are TRBV6-6 and TRBJ1-4; D call uncertain. CDR1 is MNHNY, CDR2 SVGAGI, per germline (reference sequence). This CDR3 has 13 residues. The germline V and J ends were trimmed by 7 bases and 4 bases, with 10 bases remaining between them.